This T cell receptor beta chain was identified during a study of blood T cell repertoires in COVID-19. Study in general: Samples taken during acute and convalescent COVID-19 were collected in the United States, Italy and Spain. T cells, B-cell-depleted T cells, or PBMCs provided the cDNA or gDNA that served as material.

Germline V lookup: CDR1 MDHEN, CDR2 SYDVKM. The CDR3 is 16 amino acids. V dropped 6 bases and J dropped 1; count of bases not matched to a gene: 7. In the original processing: Amplification of reference gene primers provided the estimated nucleated cell counts. Using immunoSEQ multiplex PCR, the repertoire was profiled, and TCRdb retains in-frame clones only, with some absent. V, J and clone size were drawn from that table, and D and trimming were deduced from the DNA. Of some 110,000 clones detected, roughly nine tenths appear once; the ten largest clones hold more than 4.5%. Sequences were obtained from peripheral blood. The TCR sequence derives from a human donor in a cohort sampled during active COVID-19. This chain connects TRBV28 to TRBJ1-5, with 9 bases fitting TRBD1. The CDR3 nucleotides read TGTGCCAGCAGCCGGGACAGGGAAGGCAGCAATCAGCCCCAGCATTTT. Encoded protein: CASSRDREGSNQPQHF.